Listed below are T cell receptor beta chains from one sample, sequenced in a study of shared clonotypes between healthy human individuals. The data were produced by immunoSEQ multiplex PCR, yet TCRdb's version contains in-frame clones alone and is incomplete. Of around 980,000 clones listed, more than 75% are singletons. Sequencing used memory CD4+ T cells from PBMCs. Receptor source: a man aged 18 to 29 in good health. Some clones in this sample may be carry-over from other donors' samples. Each CDR3 is given with its conserved first and last residue. The D gene is left open where the match is weak. Size values are once, few and many counts, or a class for expanded clones, and some rows have none.

abundance,d_gene,v_gene,j_gene,CDR3nt,CDR3aa
-,-,TRBV5-1,TRBJ2-1,TGCGCCAGCAGCGCGCCTAACTCCTACAATGAGCAGTTCTTC,CASSAPNSYNEQFF
-,-,TRBV19,TRBJ1-1,TGTGCCAGTACTCGCACAGCGAACACTGAAGCTTTCTTT,CASTRTANTEAFF
-,TRBD2,TRBV7-9,TRBJ2-2,TGTGCCAGCAGCGCCGCGCTAGCGGGAGGGCCGACCGGGGAGCTGTTTTTT,CASSAALAGGPTGELFF
-,-,TRBV2,TRBJ2-5,TGTGCCAGCAGTCGCGGTCGTCGGGGCCAAGAGACCCAGTACTTC,CASSRGRRGQETQYF
-,TRBD2,TRBV4-3,TRBJ2-7,TGCGCCAGCAGCCAAGCACTAGCGGGAGCTTATGAGCAGTACTTC,CASSQALAGAYEQYF
-,-,TRBV29-1,TRBJ2-7,TGCAGCGTTGCCGGGGCCCGCTACGAGCAGTACTTC,CSVAGARYEQYF
-,TRBD2,TRBV25-1,TRBJ2-4,TGTGCCAGCAACAACACGAGGACTAGCGGGGTGGGAAACATTCAGTACTTC,CASNNTRTSGVGNIQYF
-,-,TRBV7-9,TRBJ2-2,TGTGCCAGCAGGTTCAGTTCAGGGTCGGTCGGGGAGCTGTTTTTT,CASRFSSGSVGELFF
-,-,TRBV5-8,TRBJ1-3,TGTGCCAGCAGCTTGGTGAAGGGTCCCACCATATATTTT,CASSLVKGPTIYF
-,-,TRBV19,TRBJ1-5,TGTGCCAGTAGATTAGCGGCTAGCAATCAGCCCCAGCATTTT,CASRLAASNQPQHF
-,-,TRBV6-5,TRBJ2-1,TGTGCCAGCAGCCACCAGACTTTTAATGAGCAGTTCTTC,CASSHQTFNEQFF
-,TRBD1,TRBV19,TRBJ1-2,TGTGCCAGTGCCTCAGGGGGCCCGGGGTATGGCTACACCTTC,CASASGGPGYGYTF
-,-,TRBV7-7,TRBJ2-5,TGTGCCAGCAGCCCAATAGCCGGGGGAGTCGGAGAGACCCAGTACTTC,CASSPIAGGVGETQYF
-,-,TRBV19,TRBJ2-1,TGTGCCAGTTCCCCTATTGGGAGCTCCTACAATGAGCAGTTCTTC,CASSPIGSSYNEQFF
-,TRBD2,TRBV19,TRBJ2-7,TGTGCCAGTAGTCCCGGACTAGCGCAACCATACGAGCAGTACTTC,CASSPGLAQPYEQYF
-,TRBD2,TRBV6-6,TRBJ2-1,TGTGCCAGCAGTTACGCACTAGCGGAGTACAATGAGCAGTTCTTC,CASSYALAEYNEQFF
-,TRBD2,TRBV14,TRBJ2-5,TGTGCCAGCAGCCTGGGACTAGGTTCAGGGACCCAGTACTTC,CASSLGLGSGTQYF
-,TRBD2,TRBV19,TRBJ2-1,TGTGCCAGTAGTATGGGACTAGCGACTGATGAGCAGTTCTTC,CASSMGLATDEQFF
-,TRBD2,TRBV7-8,TRBJ2-3,TGTGCCAGCAGCTTAGCAAGGTATCGCGGGAGTGGGGCAGATACGCAGTATTTT,CASSLARYRGSGADTQYF
-,-,TRBV6-5,TRBJ2-1,TGTGCCAGCAGTTACCCGACAGGAGCCGAGAATGAGCAGTTCTTC,CASSYPTGAENEQFF
-,-,TRBV16,TRBJ2-3,TGTGCCAGCAGCCAATCTAGCGCGAGCACAGATACGCAGTATTTT,CASSQSSASTDTQYF
-,-,TRBV19,TRBJ1-3,TGTGCCAGTAGTATGGGGCACCGCCTGGGAAACACCATATATTTT,CASSMGHRLGNTIYF
-,TRBD2,TRBV28,TRBJ2-3,TGTGCCAGCAGTTTAGTGACTAGCGGGATTGATACGCAGTATTTT,CASSLVTSGIDTQYF
-,-,TRBV27,TRBJ1-4,TGTGCCAGCAGTTTGTTCGGGTCTTTGCATGAAAAACTGTTTTTT,CASSLFGSLHEKLFF
-,TRBD1,TRBV11-3,TRBJ2-2,TGTGCCAGCAGCCCTCGACAGGGAGACACCGGGGAGCTGTTTTTT,CASSPRQGDTGELFF
once,-,TRBV7-8,TRBJ2-7,TGTGCCAGCAGCTACGACAGGAACTCCTACGAGCAGTACTTC,CASSYDRNSYEQYF
-,-,TRBV5-1,TRBJ1-5,TGCGCCAGCAGCTTGGGTACGGTGGAGGGCAATCAGCCCCAGCATTTT,CASSLGTVEGNQPQHF
-,-,TRBV4-1,TRBJ2-3,TGCGCCAGCAGCCAAGGGCCAGCGATCACAGATACGCAGTATTTT,CASSQGPAITDTQYF
-,-,TRBV30,TRBJ1-1,TGTGCCTTTGGGACATTCGGAGCTTTCTTT,CAFGTFGAFF
-,TRBD2,TRBV10-3,TRBJ2-1,TGTGCCATCAGTGAGTCGAAGGGACTAGCTCAAAATGAGCAGTTCTTC,CAISESKGLAQNEQFF
-,-,TRBV9,TRBJ2-2,TGTGCCAGCAGCGTATCGGCGGCAGCGAACACCGGGGAGCTGTTTTTT,CASSVSAAANTGELFF
-,-,TRBV11-3,TRBJ2-3,TGTGCCAGCAGCCTTAGCGGTACTAGCACAGATACGCAGTATTTT,CASSLSGTSTDTQYF
-,-,TRBV7-2,TRBJ2-3,TGTGCCAGCAGCTTGAGGCAGGGAACAGATACGCAGTATTTT,CASSLRQGTDTQYF
few,-,TRBV2,TRBJ1-2,TGTGCCAGCAGTGATGGTGGCTACACCTTC,CASSDGGYTF
-,-,TRBV29-1,TRBJ2-7,TGCAGCGTTCGTCCAGGGCCCTACGAGCAGTACTTC,CSVRPGPYEQYF
-,-,TRBV29-1,TRBJ1-1,TGCAGCGCCACAGACAGGCTCTGGGTGAACACTGAAGCTTTCTTT,CSATDRLWVNTEAFF
once,-,TRBV7-9,TRBJ2-2,TGTGCCAGCAGCTTAGAACTCGACACCGGGGAGCTGTTTTTT,CASSLELDTGELFF
-,-,TRBV6-1,TRBJ1-4,TGTGCCAGCAACGAAGGGGCAGCTCCTAATGAAAAACTGTTTTTT,CASNEGAAPNEKLFF
-,TRBD1,TRBV2,TRBJ1-6,TGTGCCAGCAGTGTGGACAGGGGACCCTCACCCCTCCACTTT,CASSVDRGPSPLHF
-,-,TRBV28,TRBJ1-5,TGTGCCAGCAGTTTAGCCAGGTACAATCAGCCCCAGCATTTT,CASSLARYNQPQHF
-,-,TRBV30,TRBJ1-6,TGTGCCTGGAGGACACTTAATTCACCCCTCCACTTT,CAWRTLNSPLHF
few,-,TRBV20-1,TRBJ1-2,TGCAGTGCTAGACGGGACTATGGCTACACCTTC,CSARRDYGYTF
-,TRBD1,TRBV6-6,TRBJ1-5,TGTGCCAGCAATATATGGGCAGGGGGTCAGCCCCAGCATTTT,CASNIWAGGQPQHF
-,-,TRBV18,TRBJ2-7,TGTGCCAGCTCACTGTACAGGGACGAGGGCTACGAGCAGTACTTC,CASSLYRDEGYEQYF
-,TRBD2,TRBV30,TRBJ2-7,TGTGCCTGGAGTGTATCGACTAGCGGCATCTACGAGCAGTACTTC,CAWSVSTSGIYEQYF
-,-,TRBV5-4,TRBJ2-3,TGTGCCAGCAGCTCCAAGGCTTTAGGCACAGATACGCAGTATTTT,CASSSKALGTDTQYF
-,-,TRBV30,TRBJ1-2,TGTGCCTGGATTAGGACAGCGCTCCTGGGAGGCTACACCTTC,CAWIRTALLGGYTF
-,-,TRBV2,TRBJ2-1,TGTGCCAGCAGTGGCAGTGGGGGGTCGGAGGAGCAGTTCTTC,CASSGSGGSEEQFF
-,-,TRBV28,TRBJ1-5,TGTGCCAGCAGTTTCAAGAAGTATAGCAATCAGCCCCAGCATTTT,CASSFKKYSNQPQHF
-,-,TRBV7-3,TRBJ2-3,TGTGCCAGCAGCTTGGGAAATTGGCAAGATACGCAGTATTTT,CASSLGNWQDTQYF
-,-,TRBV5-1,TRBJ2-1,TGCGCCAGCAGCTTACACTACAGCTCCTACAATGAGCAGTTCTTC,CASSLHYSSYNEQFF
-,TRBD1,TRBV28,TRBJ1-2,TGTGCCAGCAGTTTGATGACAGGGATCTATGGCTACACCTTC,CASSLMTGIYGYTF
-,-,TRBV7-8,TRBJ2-4,TGTGCCAGCAGCTTAGCGCAGGCAGGGAAAAACATTCAGTACTTC,CASSLAQAGKNIQYF
few,-,TRBV5-1,TRBJ2-2,TGCGCCAGCAGCCTGCGATCGACCGGGGAGCTGTTTTTT,CASSLRSTGELFF
-,-,TRBV30,TRBJ2-3,TGTGCCTGGAGTGGGTCCACCACAGATACGCAGTATTTT,CAWSGSTTDTQYF